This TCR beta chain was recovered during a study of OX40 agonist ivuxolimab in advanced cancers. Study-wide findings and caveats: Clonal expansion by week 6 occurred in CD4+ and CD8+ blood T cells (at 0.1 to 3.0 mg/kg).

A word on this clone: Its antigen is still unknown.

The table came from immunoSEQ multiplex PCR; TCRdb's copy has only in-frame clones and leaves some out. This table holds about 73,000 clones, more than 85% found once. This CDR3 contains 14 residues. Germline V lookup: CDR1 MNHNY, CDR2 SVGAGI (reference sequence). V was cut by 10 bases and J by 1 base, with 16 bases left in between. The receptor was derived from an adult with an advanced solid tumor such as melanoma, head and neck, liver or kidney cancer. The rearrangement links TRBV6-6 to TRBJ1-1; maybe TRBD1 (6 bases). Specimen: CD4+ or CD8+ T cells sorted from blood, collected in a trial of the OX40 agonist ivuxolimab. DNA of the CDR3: TGTGCCACCTCTCCATTAGGGGGGAACACTGAAGCTTTCTTT. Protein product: CATSPLGGNTEAFF.